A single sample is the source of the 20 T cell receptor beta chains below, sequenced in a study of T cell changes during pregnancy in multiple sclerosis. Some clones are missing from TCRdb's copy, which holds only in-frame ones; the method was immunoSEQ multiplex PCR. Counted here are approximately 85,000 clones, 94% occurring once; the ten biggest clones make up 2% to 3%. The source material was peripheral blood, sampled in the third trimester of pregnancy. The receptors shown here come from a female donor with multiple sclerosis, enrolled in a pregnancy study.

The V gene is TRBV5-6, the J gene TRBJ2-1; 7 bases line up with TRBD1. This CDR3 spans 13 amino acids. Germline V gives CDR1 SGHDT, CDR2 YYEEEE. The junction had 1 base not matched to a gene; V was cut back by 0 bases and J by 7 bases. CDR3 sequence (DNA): TGTGCCAGCAGCTTGGTGACAGGGAATGAGCAGTTCTTC. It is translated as CASSLVTGNEQFF.

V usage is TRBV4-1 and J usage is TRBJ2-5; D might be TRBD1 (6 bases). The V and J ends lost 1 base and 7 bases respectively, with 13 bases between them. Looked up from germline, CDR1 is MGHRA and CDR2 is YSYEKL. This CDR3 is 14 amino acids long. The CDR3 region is CASSQVGGKGTQYF. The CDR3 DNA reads TGCGCCAGCAGCCAAGTAGGGGGAAAAGGGACCCAGTACTTC.

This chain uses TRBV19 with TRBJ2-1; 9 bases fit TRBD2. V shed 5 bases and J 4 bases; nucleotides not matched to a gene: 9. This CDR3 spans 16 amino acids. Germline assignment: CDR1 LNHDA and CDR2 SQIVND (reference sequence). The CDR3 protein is CASSPPSSGEYNEQFF. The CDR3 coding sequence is TGTGCCAGTAGTCCCCCGTCTAGCGGGGAGTACAATGAGCAGTTCTTC.

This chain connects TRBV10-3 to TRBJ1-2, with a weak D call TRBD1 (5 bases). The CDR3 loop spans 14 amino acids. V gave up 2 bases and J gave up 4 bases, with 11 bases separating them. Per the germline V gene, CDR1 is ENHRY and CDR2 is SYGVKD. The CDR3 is CAISERGPSYGYTF. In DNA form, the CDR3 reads TGTGCCATCAGTGAGAGGGGTCCCAGCTATGGCTACACCTTC.

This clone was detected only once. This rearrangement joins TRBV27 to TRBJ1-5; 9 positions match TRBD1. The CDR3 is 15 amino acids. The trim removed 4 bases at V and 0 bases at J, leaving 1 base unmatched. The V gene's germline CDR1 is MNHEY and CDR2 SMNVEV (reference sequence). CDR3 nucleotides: TGTGCCAGCAGTTGGGGACAGGGTAGCAATCAGCCCCAGCATTTT. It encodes CASSWGQGSNQPQHF.

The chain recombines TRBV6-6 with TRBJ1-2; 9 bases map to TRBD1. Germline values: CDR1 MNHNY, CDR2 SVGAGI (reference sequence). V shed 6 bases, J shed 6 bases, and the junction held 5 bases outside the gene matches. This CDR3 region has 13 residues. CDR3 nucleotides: TGTGCCAGCAGGCGAACAGGGGGCGATGGCTACACCTTC. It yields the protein CASRRTGGDGYTF.

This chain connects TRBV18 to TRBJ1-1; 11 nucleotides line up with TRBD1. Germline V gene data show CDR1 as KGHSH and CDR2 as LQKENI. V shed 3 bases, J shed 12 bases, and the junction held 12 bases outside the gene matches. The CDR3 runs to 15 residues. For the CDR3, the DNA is TGTGCCAGCTCACCGATACGGGACAGGGGGAGTTCGACTTTCTTT. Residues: CASSPIRDRGSSTFF.

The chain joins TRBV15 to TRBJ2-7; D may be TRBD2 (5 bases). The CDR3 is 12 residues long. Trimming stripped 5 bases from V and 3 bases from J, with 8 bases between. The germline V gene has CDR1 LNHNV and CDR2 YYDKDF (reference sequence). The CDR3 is CATSRGSYEQYF. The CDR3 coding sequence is TGTGCCACCAGCCGAGGGAGCTACGAGCAGTACTTC.

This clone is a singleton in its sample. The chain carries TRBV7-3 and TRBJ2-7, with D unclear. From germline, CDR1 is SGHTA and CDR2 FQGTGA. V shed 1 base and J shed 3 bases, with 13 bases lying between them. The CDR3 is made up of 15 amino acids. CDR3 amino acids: CASSLNGPPGYEQYF. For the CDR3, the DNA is TGTGCCAGCAGCTTAAATGGGCCGCCTGGCTACGAGCAGTACTTC. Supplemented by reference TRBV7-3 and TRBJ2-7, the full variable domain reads GAGVSQTPSNKVTEKGKYVELRCDPISGHTALYWYRQSLGQGPEFLIYFQGTGAADDSGLPNDRFFAVRPEGSVSTLKIQRTERGDSAVYLCASSLNGPPGYEQYFGPGTRLTVT.

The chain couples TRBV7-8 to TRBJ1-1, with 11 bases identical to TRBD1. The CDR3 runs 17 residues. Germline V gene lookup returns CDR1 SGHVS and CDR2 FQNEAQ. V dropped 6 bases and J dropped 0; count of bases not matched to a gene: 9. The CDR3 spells CASRILGTGGLNTEAFF. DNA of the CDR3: TGTGCCAGCAGGATTCTAGGGACAGGGGGGCTGAACACTGAAGCTTTCTTT.

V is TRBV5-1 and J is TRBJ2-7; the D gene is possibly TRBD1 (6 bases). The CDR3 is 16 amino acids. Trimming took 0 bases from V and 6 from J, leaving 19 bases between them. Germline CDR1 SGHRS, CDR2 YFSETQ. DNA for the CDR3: TGCGCCAGCAGCTTGGACCAGGGGCTATTTGTCTTCGAGCAGTACTTC. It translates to CASSLDQGLFVFEQYF.

For the CDR3, the DNA is TGTGCCAGTAGTATCGGTACAGGGACTAACTATGGCTACACCTTC. Residues: CASSIGTGTNYGYTF. This chain joins TRBV19 and TRBJ1-2; a weak D match, TRBD1 (6 bases). This CDR3 has 15 residues. Germline V lookup: CDR1 LNHDA, CDR2 SQIVND (reference sequence). Between the trimmed V and J ends, which lost 3 bases and 0 bases, there was a span of 11 bases. The variable domain in full, with the rest retrieved from reference TRBV19 and TRBJ1-2, is DGGITQSPKYLFRKEGQNVTLSCEQNLNHDAMYWYRQDPGQGLRLIYYSQIVNDFQKGDIAEGYSVSREKKESFPLTVTSAQKNPTAFYLCASSIGTGTNYGYTFGSGTRLTVV.

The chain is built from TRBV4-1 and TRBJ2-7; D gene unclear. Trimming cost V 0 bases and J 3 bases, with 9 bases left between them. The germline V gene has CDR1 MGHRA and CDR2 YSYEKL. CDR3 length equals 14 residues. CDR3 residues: CASSQDPSNYEQYF. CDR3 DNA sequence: TGCGCCAGCAGCCAAGATCCCTCTAACTACGAGCAGTACTTC.

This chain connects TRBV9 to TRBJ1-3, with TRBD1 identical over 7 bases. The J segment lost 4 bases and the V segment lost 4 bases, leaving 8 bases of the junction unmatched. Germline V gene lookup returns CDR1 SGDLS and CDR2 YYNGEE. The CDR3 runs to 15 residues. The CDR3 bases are TGTGCCAGCAGCCTCGAGACGGGACAGGGAAACACCATATATTTT. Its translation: CASSLETGQGNTIYF. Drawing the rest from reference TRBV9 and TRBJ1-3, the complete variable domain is DSGVTQTPKHLITATGQRVTLRCSPRSGDLSVYWYQQSLDQGLQFLIQYYNGEERAKGNILERFSAQQFPDLHSELNLSSLELGDSALYFCASSLETGQGNTIYFGEGSWLTVV.

The CDR3, as DNA: TGTGCCGGAGGGCGGGGGGGAGATGAAAAACTGTTTTTT. Encoded protein: CAGGRGGDEKLFF. The gene calls are TRBV5-4 and TRBJ1-4; perhaps TRBD1 as D (5 bases). V was cut by 10 bases and J by 6 bases, with 16 bases left in between. Germline V gives CDR1 SGHNT, CDR2 YYREEE (reference sequence). CDR3 size: 13 residues.

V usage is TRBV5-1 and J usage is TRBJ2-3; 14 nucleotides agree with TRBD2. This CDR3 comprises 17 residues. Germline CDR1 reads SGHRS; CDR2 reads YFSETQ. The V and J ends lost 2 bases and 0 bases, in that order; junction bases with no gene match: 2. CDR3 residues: CASSFGLAGGSTDTQYF. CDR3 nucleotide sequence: TGCGCCAGCAGCTTCGGACTAGCGGGGGGTAGCACAGATACGCAGTATTTT.

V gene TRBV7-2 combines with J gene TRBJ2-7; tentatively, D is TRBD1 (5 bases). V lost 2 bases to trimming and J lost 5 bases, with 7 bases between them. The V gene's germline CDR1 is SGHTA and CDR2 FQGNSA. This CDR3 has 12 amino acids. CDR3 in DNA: TGTGCCAGCAGCTTAACCAGGGACGAGCAGTACTTC. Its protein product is CASSLTRDEQYF.

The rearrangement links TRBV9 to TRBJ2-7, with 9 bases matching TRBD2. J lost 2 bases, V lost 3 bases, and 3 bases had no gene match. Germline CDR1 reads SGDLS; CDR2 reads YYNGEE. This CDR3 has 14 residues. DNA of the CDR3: TGTGCCAGCAGCGCTAGCGGGGTAACCTACGAGCAGTACTTC. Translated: CASSASGVTYEQYF.

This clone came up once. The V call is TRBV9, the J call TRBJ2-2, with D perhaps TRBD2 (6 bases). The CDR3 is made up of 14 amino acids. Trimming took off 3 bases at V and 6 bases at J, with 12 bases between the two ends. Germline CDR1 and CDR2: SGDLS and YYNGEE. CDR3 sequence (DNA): TGTGCCAGCAGCGATCGATGGGGGGCCGGGGAGCTGTTTTTT. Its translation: CASSDRWGAGELFF.

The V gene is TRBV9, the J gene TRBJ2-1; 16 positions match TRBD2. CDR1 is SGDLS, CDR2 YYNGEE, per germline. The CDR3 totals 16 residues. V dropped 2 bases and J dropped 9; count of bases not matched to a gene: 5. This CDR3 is CASSVGTSGGASEQFF. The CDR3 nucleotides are TGTGCCAGCAGCGTTGGGACTAGCGGGGGGGCCAGTGAGCAGTTCTTC.